This TCR beta chain was identified during a study of shared clonotypes between healthy human individuals. Clones were sequenced by immunoSEQ multiplex PCR, and TCRdb holds only the in-frame ones, with some missing. The sample lists 640,000 or so clones; 55% to 75% were seen once. CDR3 length: 15 amino acids. Germline CDR1 reads LNHDA; CDR2 reads SQIVND (reference sequence). Trimming removed 1 base from V and 3 bases from J, with 10 bases in between. The V call is TRBV19, the J call TRBJ2-1; D call uncertain. The source is a woman aged 25 to 39 in good health. Input material: memory CD4+ T cells sorted from blood. Subset denoted: CD45RA-negative fraction. The CDR3 sequence is CASSIVAGYYNEQFF. The CDR3 coding sequence is TGTGCCAGTAGTATAGTTGCAGGATACTACAATGAGCAGTTCTTC.